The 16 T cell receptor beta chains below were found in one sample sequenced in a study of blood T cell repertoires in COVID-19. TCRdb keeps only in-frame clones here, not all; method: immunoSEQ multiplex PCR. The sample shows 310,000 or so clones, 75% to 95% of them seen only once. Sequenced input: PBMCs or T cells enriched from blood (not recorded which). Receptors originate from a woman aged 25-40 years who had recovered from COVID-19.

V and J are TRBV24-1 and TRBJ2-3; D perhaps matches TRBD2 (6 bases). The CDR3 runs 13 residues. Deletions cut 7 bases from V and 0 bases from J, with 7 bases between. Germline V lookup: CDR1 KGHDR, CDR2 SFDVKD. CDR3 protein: CATSGSSTDTQYF. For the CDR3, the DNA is TGTGCCACCAGCGGGAGTAGCACAGATACGCAGTATTTT.

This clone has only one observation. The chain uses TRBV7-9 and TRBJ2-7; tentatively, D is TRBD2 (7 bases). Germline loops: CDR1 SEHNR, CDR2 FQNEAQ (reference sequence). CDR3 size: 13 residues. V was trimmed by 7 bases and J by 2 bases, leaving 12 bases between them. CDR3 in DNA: TGTGCCAGCACCGAGGGGGGGACCTACGAGCAGTACTTC. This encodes CASTEGGTYEQYF.

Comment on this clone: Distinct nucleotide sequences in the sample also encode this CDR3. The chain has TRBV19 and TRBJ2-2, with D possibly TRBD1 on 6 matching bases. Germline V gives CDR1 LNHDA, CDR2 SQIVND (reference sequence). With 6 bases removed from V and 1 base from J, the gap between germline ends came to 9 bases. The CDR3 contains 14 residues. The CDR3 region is CASRPQGNTGELFF. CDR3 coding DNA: TGTGCCAGTAGGCCACAGGGGAACACCGGGGAGCTGTTTTTT.

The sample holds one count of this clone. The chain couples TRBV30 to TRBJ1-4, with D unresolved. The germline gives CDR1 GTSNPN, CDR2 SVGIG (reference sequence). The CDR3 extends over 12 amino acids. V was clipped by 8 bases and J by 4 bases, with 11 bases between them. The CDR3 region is CARREINEKLFF. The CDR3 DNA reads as TGTGCCCGACGGGAGATTAATGAAAAACTGTTTTTT.

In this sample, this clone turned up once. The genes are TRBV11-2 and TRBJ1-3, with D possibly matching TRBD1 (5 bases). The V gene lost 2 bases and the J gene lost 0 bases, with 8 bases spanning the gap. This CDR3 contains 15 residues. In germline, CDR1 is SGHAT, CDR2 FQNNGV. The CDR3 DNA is TGTGCCAGCAGCTTATACGGGGGCTCTGGAAACACCATATATTTT. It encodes CASSLYGGSGNTIYF.

The CDR3: CASSPAGVSTDTQYF. The CDR3 coding sequence is TGTGCCAGCAGCCCTGCGGGAGTCAGCACAGATACGCAGTATTTT. The chain couples TRBV9 to TRBJ2-3; TRBD2 matches at 7 bases. Germline V CDR1 and CDR2: SGDLS, YYNGEE. J was trimmed by 0 bases and V by 4 bases; bases with no gene match: 5. This CDR3 has 15 amino acids.

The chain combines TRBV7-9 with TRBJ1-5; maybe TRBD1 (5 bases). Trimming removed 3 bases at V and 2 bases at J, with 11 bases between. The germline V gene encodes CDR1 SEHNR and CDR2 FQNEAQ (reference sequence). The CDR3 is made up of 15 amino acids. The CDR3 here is CASSFGTQGNQPQHF. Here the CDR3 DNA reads TGTGCCAGCAGCTTTGGGACTCAGGGCAATCAGCCCCAGCATTTT.

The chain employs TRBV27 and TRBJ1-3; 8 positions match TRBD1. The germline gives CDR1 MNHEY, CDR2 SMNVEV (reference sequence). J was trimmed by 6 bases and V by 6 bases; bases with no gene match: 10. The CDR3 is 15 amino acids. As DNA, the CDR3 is TGTGCCAGCAGCCCAGGGGGCCAGGGGAAAAACACCATATATTTT. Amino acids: CASSPGGQGKNTIYF.

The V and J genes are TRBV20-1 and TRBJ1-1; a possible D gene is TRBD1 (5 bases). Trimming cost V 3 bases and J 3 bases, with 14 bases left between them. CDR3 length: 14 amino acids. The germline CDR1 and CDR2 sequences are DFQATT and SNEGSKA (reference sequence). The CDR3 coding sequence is TGCAGTGCTAGTTTGGACAATGCGGACACTGAAGCTTTCTTT. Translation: CSASLDNADTEAFF.

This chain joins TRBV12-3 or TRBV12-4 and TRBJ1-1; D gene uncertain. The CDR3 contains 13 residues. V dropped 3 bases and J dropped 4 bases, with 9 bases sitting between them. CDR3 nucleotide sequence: TGTGCCAGCAGTTTGTTCGAGAGCACTGAAGCTTTCTTT. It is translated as CASSLFESTEAFF.

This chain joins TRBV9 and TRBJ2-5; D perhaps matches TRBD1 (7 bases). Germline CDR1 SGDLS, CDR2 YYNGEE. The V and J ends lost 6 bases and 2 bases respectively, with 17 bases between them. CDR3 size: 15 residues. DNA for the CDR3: TGTGCCAGCACCAGACAGGGCGGGGAACAAGAGACCCAGTACTTC. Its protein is CASTRQGGEQETQYF.

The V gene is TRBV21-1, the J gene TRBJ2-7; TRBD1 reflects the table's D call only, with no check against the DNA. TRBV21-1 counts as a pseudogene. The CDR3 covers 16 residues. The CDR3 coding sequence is TGTGCCAGCAGCAAGGGGTTAGGACAGGTATCCTACGAGCAGTACTTC. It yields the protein CASSKGLGQVSYEQYF.

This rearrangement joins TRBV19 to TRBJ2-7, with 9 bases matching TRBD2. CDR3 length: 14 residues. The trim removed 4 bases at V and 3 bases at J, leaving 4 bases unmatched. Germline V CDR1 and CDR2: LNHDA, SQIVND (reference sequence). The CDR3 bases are TGTGCCAGTAGTACAGCGGGAGGTAACTACGAGCAGTACTTC. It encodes CASSTAGGNYEQYF.

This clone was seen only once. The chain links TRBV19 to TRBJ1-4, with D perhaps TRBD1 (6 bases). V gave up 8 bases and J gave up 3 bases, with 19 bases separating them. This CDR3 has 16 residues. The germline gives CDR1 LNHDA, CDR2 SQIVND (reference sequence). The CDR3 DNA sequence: TGTGCCAGTGCAAACGGGGGGGGCGGATCTAATGAAAAACTGTTTTTT. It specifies CASANGGGGSNEKLFF.

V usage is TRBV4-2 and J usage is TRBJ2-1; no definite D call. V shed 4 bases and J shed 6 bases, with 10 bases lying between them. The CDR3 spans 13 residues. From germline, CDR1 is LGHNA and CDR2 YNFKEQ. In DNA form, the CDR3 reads TGTGCCAGCAGCCCTGGGTTAGCCAATGAGCAGTTCTTC. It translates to CASSPGLANEQFF.

CDR3 nucleotide sequence: TGTGCCAGCAGCCCCTCTAGCGGGAGGGCCTGGAGCAACGAGCAGTACTTC. Translation gives CASSPSSGRAWSNEQYF. V and J are TRBV7-9 and TRBJ2-7; 12 bases agree with TRBD2. J was trimmed by 5 bases and V by 5 bases; bases with no gene match: 13. The CDR3 spans 17 residues. Germline CDR1 is SEHNR and CDR2 is FQNEAQ (reference sequence).